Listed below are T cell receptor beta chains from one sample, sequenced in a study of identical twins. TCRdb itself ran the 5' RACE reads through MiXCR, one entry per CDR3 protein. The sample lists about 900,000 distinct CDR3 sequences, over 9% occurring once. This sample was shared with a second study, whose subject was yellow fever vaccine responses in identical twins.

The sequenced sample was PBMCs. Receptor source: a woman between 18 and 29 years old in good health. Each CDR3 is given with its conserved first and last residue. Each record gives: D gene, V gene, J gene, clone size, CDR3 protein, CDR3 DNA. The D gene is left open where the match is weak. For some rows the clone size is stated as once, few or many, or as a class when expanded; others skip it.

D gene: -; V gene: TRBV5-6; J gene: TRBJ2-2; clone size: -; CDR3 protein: CARSPPPLSWGRNTGELFF; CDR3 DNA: TGTGCCAGGAGCCCGCCTCCCCTTAGCTGGGGGAGGAACACCGGGGAGCTGTTTTTT
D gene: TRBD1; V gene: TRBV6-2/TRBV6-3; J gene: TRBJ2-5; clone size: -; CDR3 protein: CASSPGQPRAQYF; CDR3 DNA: TGTGCCAGCAGCCCGGGACAGCCGAGGGCCCAGTACTTC
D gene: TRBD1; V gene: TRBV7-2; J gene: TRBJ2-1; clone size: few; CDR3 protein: CASSLGQGNSYEQFF; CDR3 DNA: TGTGCCAGCAGCTTAGGACAGGGGAATTCCTATGAGCAGTTCTTC
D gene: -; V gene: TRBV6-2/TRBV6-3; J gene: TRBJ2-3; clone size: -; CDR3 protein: CASSLTPQGLRVTQYF; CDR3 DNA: TGTGCCAGCAGCCTGACCCCCCAGGGGCTGAGAGTTACGCAGTATTTT
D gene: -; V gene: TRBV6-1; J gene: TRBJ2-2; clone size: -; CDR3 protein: CASSPRTIRVTGELFF; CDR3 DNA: TGTGCCAGCAGTCCCCGGACTATCCGTGTCACCGGGGAGCTGTTTTTT
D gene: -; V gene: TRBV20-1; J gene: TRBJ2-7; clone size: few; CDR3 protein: CSAKDHYEQYF; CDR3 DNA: TGCAGTGCTAAAGACCACTACGAGCAGTACTTC
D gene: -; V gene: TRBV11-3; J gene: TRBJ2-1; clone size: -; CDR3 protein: CASSARRRLAVYNEQFF; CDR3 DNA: TGTGCCAGCAGCGCTCGGCGGAGGTTAGCTGTCTACAATGAGCAGTTCTTC
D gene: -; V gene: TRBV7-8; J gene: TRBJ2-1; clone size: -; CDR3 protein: CASSPRVLSGDRVF; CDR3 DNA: TGTGCCAGCAGCCCGCGGGTCTTGAGTGGGGATCGGGTCTTC
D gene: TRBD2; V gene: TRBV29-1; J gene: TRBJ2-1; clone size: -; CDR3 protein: CSAVRLAGGPVEQFF; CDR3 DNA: TGCAGCGCCGTTAGACTAGCGGGAGGGCCGGTTGAGCAGTTCTTC
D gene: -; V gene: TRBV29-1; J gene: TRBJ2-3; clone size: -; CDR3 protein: CSVESTQGTDTQYF; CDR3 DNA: TGCAGCGTTGAGTCCACCCAGGGCACAGATACGCAGTATTTT
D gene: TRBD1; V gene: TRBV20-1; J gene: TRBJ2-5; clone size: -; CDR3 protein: CSARVGAGGETQYF; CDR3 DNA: TGCAGTGCTAGAGTGGGGGCAGGGGGAGAGACCCAGTACTTC
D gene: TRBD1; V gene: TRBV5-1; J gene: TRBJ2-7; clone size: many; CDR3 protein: CASSLLTGGSYEQYF; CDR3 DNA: TGCGCCAGCAGCTTGCTTACAGGGGGCTCCTACGAGCAGTACTTC
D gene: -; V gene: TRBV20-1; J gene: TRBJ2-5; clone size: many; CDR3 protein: CSAIAQQETQYF; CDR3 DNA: TGCAGTGCTATAGCGCAACAAGAGACCCAGTACTTC
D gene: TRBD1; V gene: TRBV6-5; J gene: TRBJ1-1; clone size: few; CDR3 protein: CASSYSWTGGTEAFF; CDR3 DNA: TGTGCCAGCAGTTACTCGTGGACAGGAGGCACTGAAGCTTTCTTT
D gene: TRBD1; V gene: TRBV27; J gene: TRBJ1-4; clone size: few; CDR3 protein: CASSKQGPNEKLFF; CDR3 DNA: TGTGCCAGCAGCAAACAGGGGCCTAATGAAAAACTGTTTTTT
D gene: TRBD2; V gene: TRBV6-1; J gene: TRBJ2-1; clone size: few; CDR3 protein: CASSERTRTYNEQFF; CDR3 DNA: TGTGCCAGCAGTGAAAGGACTAGAACCTACAATGAGCAGTTCTTC
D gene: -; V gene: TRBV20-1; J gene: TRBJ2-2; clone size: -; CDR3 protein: CSARVTSLTGELFF; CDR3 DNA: TGCAGTGCTAGAGTCACTAGCTTGACCGGGGAGCTGTTTTTT
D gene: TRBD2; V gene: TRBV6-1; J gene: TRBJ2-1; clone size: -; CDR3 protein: CASRGLAGGRNEQFF; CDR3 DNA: TGTGCCAGCAGGGGACTAGCGGGGGGTCGCAATGAGCAGTTCTTC
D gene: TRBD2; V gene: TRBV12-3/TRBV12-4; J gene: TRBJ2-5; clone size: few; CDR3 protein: CASSPRTSGWETQYF; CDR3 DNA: TGTGCCAGCAGCCCAAGGACTAGCGGTTGGGAGACCCAGTACTTC
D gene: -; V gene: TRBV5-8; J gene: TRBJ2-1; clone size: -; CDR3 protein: CASSLRTTHNEQFF; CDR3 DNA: TGTGCCAGCAGCTTGCGGACTACCCACAATGAGCAGTTCTTC
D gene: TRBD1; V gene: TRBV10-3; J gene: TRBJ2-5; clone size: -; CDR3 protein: CAISPGQGQGETQYF; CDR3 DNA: TGTGCCATCAGTCCCGGACAGGGGCAAGGAGAGACCCAGTACTTC
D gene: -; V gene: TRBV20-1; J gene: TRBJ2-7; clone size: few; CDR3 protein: CSARATQTSVYEQYF; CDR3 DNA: TGCAGTGCTAGAGCCACACAGACTAGTGTTTACGAGCAGTACTTC
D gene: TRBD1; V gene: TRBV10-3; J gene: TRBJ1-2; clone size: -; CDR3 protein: CAIPGGMSYGYTF; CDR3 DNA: TGTGCCATCCCAGGGGGCATGAGCTATGGCTACACCTTC
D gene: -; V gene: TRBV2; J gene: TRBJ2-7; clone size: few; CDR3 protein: CASTGLSSYEQYF; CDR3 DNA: TGTGCCAGCACGGGGCTCAGTTCCTACGAGCAGTACTTC
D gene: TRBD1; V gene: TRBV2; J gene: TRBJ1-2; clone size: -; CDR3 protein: CASTPGPDRVDYGYTF; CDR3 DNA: TGTGCCAGCACCCCCGGTCCCGACAGGGTGGACTATGGCTACACCTTC
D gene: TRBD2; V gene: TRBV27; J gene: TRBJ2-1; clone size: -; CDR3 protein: CASSARGAGVNEQFF; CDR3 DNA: TGTGCCAGCAGTGCGCGGGGGGCGGGGGTAAATGAGCAGTTCTTC
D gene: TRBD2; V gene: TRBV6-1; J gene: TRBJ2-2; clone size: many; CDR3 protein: CASSEGLAVSGELFF; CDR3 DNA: TGTGCCAGCAGTGAGGGACTAGCGGTCTCCGGGGAGCTGTTTTTT
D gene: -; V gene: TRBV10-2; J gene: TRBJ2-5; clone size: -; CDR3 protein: CASSESTARQETQYF; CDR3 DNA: TGCGCCAGCAGTGAGTCTACGGCTAGGCAAGAGACCCAGTACTTC
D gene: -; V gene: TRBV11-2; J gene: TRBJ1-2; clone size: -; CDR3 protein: CASSLDSADGYTF; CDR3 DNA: TGTGCCAGCAGCTTAGATAGTGCGGATGGCTACACCTTC
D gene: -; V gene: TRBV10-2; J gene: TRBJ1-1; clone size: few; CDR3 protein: CASSPLTTEAFF; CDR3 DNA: TGCGCCAGCAGCCCACTCACCACTGAAGCTTTCTTT
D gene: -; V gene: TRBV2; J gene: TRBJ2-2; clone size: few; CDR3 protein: CASSERGELFF; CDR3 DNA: TGTGCCAGCAGTGAACGCGGGGAGCTGTTTTTT
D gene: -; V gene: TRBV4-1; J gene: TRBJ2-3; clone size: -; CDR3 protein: CASSQGIFGGTDTQYF; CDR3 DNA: TGCGCCAGCAGCCAAGGAATCTTCGGGGGCACAGATACGCAGTATTTT
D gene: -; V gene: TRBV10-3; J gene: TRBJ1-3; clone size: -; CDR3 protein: CAISNPPSARDTIYF; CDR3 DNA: TGTGCCATCAGTAACCCCCCCTCCGCGAGGGACACCATATATTTT
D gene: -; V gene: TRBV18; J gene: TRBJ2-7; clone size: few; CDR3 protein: CASSPPVGSGEQYF; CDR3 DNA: TGTGCCAGCTCACCACCAGTAGGGTCTGGCGAGCAGTACTTC
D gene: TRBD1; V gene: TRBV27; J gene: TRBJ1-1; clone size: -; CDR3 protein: CASSSTWTGMNTEAFF; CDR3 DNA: TGTGCCAGCAGTTCCACCTGGACAGGGATGAACACTGAAGCTTTCTTT
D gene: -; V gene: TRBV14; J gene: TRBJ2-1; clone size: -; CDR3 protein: CASSQDKSRGGANEQFF; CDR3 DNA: TGTGCCAGCAGCCAAGATAAGAGTCGAGGAGGGGCGAATGAGCAGTTCTTC
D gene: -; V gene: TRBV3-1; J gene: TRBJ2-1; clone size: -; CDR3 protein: CASSQDSAPYNEQFF; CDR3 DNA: TGTGCCAGCAGCCAAGATTCGGCGCCTTACAATGAGCAGTTCTTC
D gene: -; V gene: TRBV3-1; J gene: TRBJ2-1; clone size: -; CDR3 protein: CASSQEMTKGTQFF; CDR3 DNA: TGTGCCAGCAGCCAAGAGATGACCAAGGGGACGCAGTTCTTC
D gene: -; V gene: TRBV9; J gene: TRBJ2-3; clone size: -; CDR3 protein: CASSPRGGGLGTDTQYF; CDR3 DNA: TGTGCCAGCAGCCCGAGGGGGGGGGGCCTGGGCACAGATACGCAGTATTTT
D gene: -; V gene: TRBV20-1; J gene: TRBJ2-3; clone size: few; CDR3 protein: CSATGGGGPTDTQYF; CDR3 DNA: TGCAGTGCTACTGGTGGCGGGGGCCCCACAGATACGCAGTATTTT
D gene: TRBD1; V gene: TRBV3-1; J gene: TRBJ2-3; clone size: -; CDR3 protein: CASSQPSTGGDTQYF; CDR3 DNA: TGTGCCAGCAGCCAACCGTCGACAGGGGGAGATACGCAGTATTTT
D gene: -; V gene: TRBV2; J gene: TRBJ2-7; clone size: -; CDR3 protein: CASSEGGSSYEQYF; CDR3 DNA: TGTGCCAGCAGTGAGGGCGGGTCCTCCTACGAGCAGTACTTC